This T cell receptor beta chain was obtained from a study of cytomegalovirus exposure and HLA in healthy donors. Notes on this clone: Its antigen is unknown.

PCR primers comprised 60 Vbeta and 13 Jbeta primers. TCRdb keeps only in-frame clones here, not all; method: immunoSEQ multiplex PCR. The sample lists some 110,000 clones, about 64% occurring once. The study's findings and limits: The study reported that TCR beta sequences accurately predicted HLA-A and HLA-B alleles in most subjects.

Germline V CDR1 and CDR2: SGHDT, YYEEEE. Trimming removed 0 bases from V and 0 bases from J, with 10 bases in between. This CDR3 spans 16 amino acids. The gene calls are TRBV5-6 and TRBJ2-1, with a tentative D call TRBD2 (6 bases). Sequences were obtained from PBMCs. The sequence was collected from a female donor in good health and CMV-seronegative. The CDR3, as DNA: TGTGCCAGCAGCTTGGGACTAGGGAGCTCCTACAATGAGCAGTTCTTC. It specifies CASSLGLGSSYNEQFF.